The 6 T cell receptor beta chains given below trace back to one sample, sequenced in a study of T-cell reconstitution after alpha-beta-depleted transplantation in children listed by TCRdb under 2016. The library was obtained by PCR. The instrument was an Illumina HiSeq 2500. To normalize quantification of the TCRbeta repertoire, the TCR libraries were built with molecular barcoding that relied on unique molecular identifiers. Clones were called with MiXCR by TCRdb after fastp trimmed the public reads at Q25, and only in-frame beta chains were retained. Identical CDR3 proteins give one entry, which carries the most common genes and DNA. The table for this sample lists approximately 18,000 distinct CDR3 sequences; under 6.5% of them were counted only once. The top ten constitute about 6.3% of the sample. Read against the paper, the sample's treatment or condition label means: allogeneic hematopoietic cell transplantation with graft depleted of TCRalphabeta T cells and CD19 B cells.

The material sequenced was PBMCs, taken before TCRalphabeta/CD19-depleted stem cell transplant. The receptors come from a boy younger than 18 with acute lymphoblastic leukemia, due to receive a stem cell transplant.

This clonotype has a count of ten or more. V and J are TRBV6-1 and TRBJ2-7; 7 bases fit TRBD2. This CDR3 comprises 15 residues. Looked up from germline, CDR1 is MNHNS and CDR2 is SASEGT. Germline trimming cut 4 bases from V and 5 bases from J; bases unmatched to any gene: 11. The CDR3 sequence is CASSGGGSYSHEQYF. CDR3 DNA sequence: TGTGCCAGCAGTGGCGGCGGGAGTTATAGCCACGAGCAGTACTTC.

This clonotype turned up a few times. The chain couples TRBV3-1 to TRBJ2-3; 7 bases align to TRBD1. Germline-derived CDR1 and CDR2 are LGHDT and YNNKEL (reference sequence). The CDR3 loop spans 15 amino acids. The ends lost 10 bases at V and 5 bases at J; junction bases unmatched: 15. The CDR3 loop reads CATTQEGTEEDTQYF. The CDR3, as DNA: TGTGCCACCACCCAAGAGGGGACAGAGGAAGATACGCAGTATTTT.

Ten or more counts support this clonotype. CDR3 protein: CASRPRTGPRILSGNTIYF. DNA for the CDR3: TGTGCCAGCAGACCTCGGACAGGGCCCCGCATCCTCTCTGGAAACACCATATATTTT. J is TRBJ1-3 and V is TRBV11-2; 8 positions match TRBD1. The CDR3 is made up of 19 amino acids. The V gene end was trimmed by 6 bases and the J gene end by 0 bases; junction bases not matched to a gene: 16. Germline values: CDR1 SGHAT, CDR2 FQNNGV.

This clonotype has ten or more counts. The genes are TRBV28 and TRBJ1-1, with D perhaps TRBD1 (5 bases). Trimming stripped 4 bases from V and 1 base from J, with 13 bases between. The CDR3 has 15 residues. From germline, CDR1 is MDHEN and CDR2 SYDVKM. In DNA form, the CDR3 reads TGTGCCAGCAGTTCCCCCGGGGGGAAGAACACTGAAGCTTTCTTT. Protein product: CASSSPGGKNTEAFF.

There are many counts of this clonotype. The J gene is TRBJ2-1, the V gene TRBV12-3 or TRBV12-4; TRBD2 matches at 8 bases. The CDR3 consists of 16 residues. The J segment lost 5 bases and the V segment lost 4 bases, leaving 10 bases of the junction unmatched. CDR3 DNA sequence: TGTGCCAGCAGTTCGGGACTAGTGGGTCAACACAATGAGCAGTTCTTC. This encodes CASSSGLVGQHNEQFF.

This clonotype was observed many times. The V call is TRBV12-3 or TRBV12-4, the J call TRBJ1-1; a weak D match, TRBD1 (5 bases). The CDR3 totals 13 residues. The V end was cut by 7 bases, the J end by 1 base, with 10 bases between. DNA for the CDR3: TGTGCCAGCACCCCGGGACGGAACACTGAAGCTTTCTTT. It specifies CASTPGRNTEAFF.